This T cell receptor (beta chain) was recovered during a study of memory CD4+ T cells and cytomegalovirus serostatus. Profiled with immunoSEQ multiplex PCR; TCRdb holds only in-frame clones, not every one. In the table there are approximately 53,000 clones, about four fifths of which are singletons. The sort gate was single viable CD3+CD4+CD8-CD45RO+ cells for memory CD4+ T cells. Study results and limitations: A US-trained random forest predicted CMV serostatus with median AUC around 0.9.

Comments on this clone: No antigen is known for it.

The CDR3 consists of 17 residues. V lost 4 bases, J lost 5 bases, and 12 bases stayed unmatched. Germline V gives CDR1 SGHNT, CDR2 YYREEE (reference sequence). This chain connects TRBV5-4 to TRBJ1-1; 12 bases fit TRBD1. The sequencing sample was made of memory CD4+ T cells from blood. The source of this sequence is an adult in good health and CMV-seronegative. The CDR3 coding sequence is TGTGCCAGCAGCCTCCGGAGGGGACAGGGGGCAGGAACTGAAGCTTTCTTT. Its translation is CASSLRRGQGAGTEAFF.